This T cell receptor beta chain was identified during a study of identical twins. TCRdb passed the 5' RACE reads through MiXCR, listing each CDR3 protein once. The data show a few hundred thousand distinct CDR3 sequences, roughly 13% seen once. Another study also made use of these data, one on yellow fever vaccine responses in identical twins.

The sequence derives from a woman younger than 30 in good health. Sequencing was done on a sample of memory (CD45RO+) T cells sorted from blood.

CDR3 in DNA: TGTGCCAGCAGCTACGACGGGATCAGAGCAGATACGCAGTATTTT. Its protein product is CASSYDGIRADTQYF. The V call is TRBV9, the J call TRBJ2-3, with D tentatively TRBD2 (5 bases). The CDR3 is 15 residues long. V was pared by 4 bases and J by 4 bases, with 16 bases between. Germline V lookup: CDR1 SGDLS, CDR2 YYNGEE.